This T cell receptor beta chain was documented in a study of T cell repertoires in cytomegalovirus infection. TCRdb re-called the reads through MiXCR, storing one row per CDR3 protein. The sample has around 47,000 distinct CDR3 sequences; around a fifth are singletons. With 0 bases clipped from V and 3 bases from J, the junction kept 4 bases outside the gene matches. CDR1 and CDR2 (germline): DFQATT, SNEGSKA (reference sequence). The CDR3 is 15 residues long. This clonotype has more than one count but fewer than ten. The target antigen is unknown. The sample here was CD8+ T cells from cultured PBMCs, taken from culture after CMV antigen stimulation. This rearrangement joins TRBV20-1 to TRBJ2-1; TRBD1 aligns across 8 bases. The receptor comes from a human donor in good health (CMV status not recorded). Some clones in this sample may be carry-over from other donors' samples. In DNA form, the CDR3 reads TGCAGTGCTAGAGACCCACAGGGGGTCTACAATGAGCAGTTCTTC. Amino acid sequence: CSARDPQGVYNEQFF.